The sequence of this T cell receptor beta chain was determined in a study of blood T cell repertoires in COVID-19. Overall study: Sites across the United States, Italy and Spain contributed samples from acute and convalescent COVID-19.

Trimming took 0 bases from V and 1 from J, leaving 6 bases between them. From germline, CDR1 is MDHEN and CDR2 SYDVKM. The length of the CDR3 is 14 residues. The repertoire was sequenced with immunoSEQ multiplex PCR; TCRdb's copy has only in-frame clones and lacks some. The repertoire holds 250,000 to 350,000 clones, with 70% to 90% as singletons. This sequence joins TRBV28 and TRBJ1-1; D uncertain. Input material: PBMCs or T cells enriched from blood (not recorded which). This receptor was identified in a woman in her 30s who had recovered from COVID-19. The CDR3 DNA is TGTGCCAGCAGTTTATGGAACACGAACACTGAAGCTTTCTTT. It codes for CASSLWNTNTEAFF.